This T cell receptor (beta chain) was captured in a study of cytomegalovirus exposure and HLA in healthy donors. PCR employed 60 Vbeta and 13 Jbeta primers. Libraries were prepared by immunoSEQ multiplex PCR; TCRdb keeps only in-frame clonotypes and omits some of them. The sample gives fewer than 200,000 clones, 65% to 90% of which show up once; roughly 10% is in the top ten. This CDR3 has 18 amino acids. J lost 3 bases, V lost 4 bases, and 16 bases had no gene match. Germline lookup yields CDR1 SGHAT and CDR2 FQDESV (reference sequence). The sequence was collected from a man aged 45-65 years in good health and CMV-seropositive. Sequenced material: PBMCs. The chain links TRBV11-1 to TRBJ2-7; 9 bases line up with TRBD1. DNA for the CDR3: TGTGCCAGCAGCTCTAGTGAATTTAGGACAGGGGTCGGCTACGAGCAGTACTTC. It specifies CASSSSEFRTGVGYEQYF.